What follows describes a single T cell receptor beta chain. The antigen is undetermined. This CDR3 is built from 15 residues. TCRdb re-called the 5' RACE reads and catalogs CDR3 proteins one per entry, DNA excluded. This sample's table has 400,000 to 550,000 distinct CDR3 sequences. These data come from a study of T cells expressing NK-cell markers. Study-level information: Researchers got TCR beta repertoires out of sorted CD3+CD56+NKG2C+, CD3+CD56+NKG2C- and CD3+CD56-NKG2C+ T cells. Serological testing identified most of the eight sequenced donors as HCMV-seropositive and one as seronegative.

Study observations and caveats: Topping the CD3+CD56-NKG2C+ fraction as well were these clonotypes, in a handful of donors. About 6 donors had dominant NKG2C+ clonotypes that comprised roughly 1.0-7.5% of their CD8+ T cells.

The sequencing input was blood T cells: a sorted CD56 or NKG2C T cell subset, CD4+ or CD8+ T cells, or bulk PBMC T cells (not recorded which). V usage is TRBV12-3 or TRBV12-4 and J usage is TRBJ1-3; TCRdb's D call, TRBD1, is unchecked because there is no DNA. This TCR derives from a woman between 18 and 75 years old in good health. The CDR3 protein is CASSTGPRVGNTIYF.